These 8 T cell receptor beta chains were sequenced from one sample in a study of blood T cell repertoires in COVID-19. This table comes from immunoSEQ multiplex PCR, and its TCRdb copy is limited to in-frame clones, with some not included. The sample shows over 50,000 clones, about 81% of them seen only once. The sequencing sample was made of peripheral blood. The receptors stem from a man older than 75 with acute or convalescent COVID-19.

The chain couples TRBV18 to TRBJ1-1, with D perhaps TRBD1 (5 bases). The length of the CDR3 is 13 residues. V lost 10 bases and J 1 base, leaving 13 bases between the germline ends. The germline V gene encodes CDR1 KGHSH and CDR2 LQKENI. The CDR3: CATRGGENTEAFF. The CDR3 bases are TGTGCCACCCGCGGGGGAGAGAACACTGAAGCTTTCTTT. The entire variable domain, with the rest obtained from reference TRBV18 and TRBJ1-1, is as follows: NAGVMQNPRHLVRRRGQEARLRCSPMKGHSHVYWYRQLPEEGLKFMVYLQKENIIDESGMPKERFSAEFPKEGPSILRIQQVVRGDSAAYFCATRGGENTEAFFGQGTRLTVV.

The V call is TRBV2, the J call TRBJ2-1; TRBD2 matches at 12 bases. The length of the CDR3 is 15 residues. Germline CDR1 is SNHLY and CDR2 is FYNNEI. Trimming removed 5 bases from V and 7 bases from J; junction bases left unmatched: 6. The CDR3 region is CASSSLAGGRNEQFF. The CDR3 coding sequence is TGTGCCAGCAGTTCCCTAGCGGGGGGGCGGAATGAGCAGTTCTTC.

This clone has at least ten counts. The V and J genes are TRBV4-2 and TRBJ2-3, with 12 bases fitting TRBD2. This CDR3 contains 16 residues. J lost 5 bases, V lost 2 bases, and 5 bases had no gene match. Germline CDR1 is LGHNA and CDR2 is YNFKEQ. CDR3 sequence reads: CASSQRLAGEVDTQYF. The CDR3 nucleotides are TGTGCCAGCAGCCAACGACTAGCGGGAGAGGTAGATACGCAGTATTTT.

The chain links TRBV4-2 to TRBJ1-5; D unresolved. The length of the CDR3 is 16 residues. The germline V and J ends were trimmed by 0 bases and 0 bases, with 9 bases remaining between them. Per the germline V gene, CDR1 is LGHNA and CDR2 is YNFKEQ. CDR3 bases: TGTGCCAGCAGCCAAGATCCTTGGCATAGCAATCAGCCCCAGCATTTT. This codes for CASSQDPWHSNQPQHF.

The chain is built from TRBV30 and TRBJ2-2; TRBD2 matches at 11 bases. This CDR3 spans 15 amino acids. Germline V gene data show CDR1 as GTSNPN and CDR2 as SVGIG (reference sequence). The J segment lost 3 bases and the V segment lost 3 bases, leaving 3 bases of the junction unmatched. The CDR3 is CAWSGLAGYTGELFF. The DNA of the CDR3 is TGTGCCTGGAGCGGACTAGCGGGTTACACCGGGGAGCTGTTTTTT.

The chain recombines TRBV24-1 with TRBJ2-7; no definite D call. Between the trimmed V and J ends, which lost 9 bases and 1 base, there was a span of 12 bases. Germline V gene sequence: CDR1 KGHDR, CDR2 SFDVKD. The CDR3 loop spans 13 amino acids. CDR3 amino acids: CATRSDKSYEQYF. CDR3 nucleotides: TGTGCCACCCGCTCAGACAAATCCTACGAGCAGTACTTC.

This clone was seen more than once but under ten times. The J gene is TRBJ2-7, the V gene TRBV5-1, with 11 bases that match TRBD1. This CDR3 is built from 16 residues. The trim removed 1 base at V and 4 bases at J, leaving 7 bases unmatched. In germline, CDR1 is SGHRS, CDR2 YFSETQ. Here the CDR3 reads CASSLSPGQGEYEQYF. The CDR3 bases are TGCGCCAGCAGCTTGAGCCCGGGACAGGGGGAATACGAGCAGTACTTC. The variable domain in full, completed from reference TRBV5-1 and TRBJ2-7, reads KAGVTQTPRYLIKTRGQQVTLSCSPISGHRSVSWYQQTPGQGLQFLFEYFSETQRNKGNFPGRFSGRQFSNSRSEMNVSTLELGDSALYLCASSLSPGQGEYEQYFGPGTRLTVT.

As DNA, the CDR3 is TGCGCCAGCAGCACGACAGTGAACACTGAAGCTTTCTTT. It is translated as CASSTTVNTEAFF. This chain uses TRBV5-1 with TRBJ1-1; D is perhaps TRBD1 (5 bases). The CDR3 is 13 residues long. V dropped 4 bases and J dropped 0 bases, with 7 bases sitting between them. From germline, CDR1 is SGHRS and CDR2 YFSETQ.